These 30 T cell receptor beta chains were sequenced from one sample in a study of blood T cells in healthy people across ages. With a J-beta primer mix and a sample-barcoded 5' primer, a second PCR ran 7 to 11 cycles. TCRdb reprocessed the 5' RACE reads with MiXCR, giving one entry per CDR3 protein. The sample consists of under 800,000 distinct CDR3 sequences, roughly 44% of them appearing once. The sequencing sample was made of blood. These receptors were collected from a woman aged 55 to 70 in good health.

Many counts were recorded for this clonotype. V and J are TRBV29-1 and TRBJ2-5, with D perhaps TRBD1 (5 bases). V lost 7 bases, J lost 3 bases, and 18 bases lay in between. The CDR3 is made up of 14 amino acids. Germline CDR1 is SQVTM and CDR2 is ANQGSEA. This chain's CDR3 is CSAIGALTEETQYF. The CDR3 DNA reads TGCAGCGCCATTGGGGCTCTGACAGAAGAGACCCAGTACTTC.

This clonotype was counted between two and nine times. This chain joins TRBV5-1 and TRBJ2-3; 10 nucleotides line up with TRBD2. This CDR3 spans 14 amino acids. Germline loops: CDR1 SGHRS, CDR2 YFSETQ. V lost 9 bases and J lost 4; bases outside the gene matches: 8. DNA for the CDR3: TGCGCCACCGGTAGCGGGGGGCAGTCAGATACGCAGTATTTT. Its translation is CATGSGGQSDTQYF. The variable domain in full, completed from reference TRBV5-1 and TRBJ2-3, reads KAGVTQTPRYLIKTRGQQVTLSCSPISGHRSVSWYQQTPGQGLQFLFEYFSETQRNKGNFPGRFSGRQFSNSRSEMNVSTLELGDSALYLCATGSGGQSDTQYFGPGTRLTVL.

This chain links TRBV5-1 with TRBJ2-5, with D possibly matching TRBD1 (6 bases). The CDR3 runs to 13 residues. The V gene lost 4 bases and the J gene lost 6 bases, with 13 bases spanning the gap. In germline, CDR1 is SGHRS, CDR2 YFSETQ. This chain's CDR3 is CASSTDRRQTQYF. The CDR3 DNA reads TGCGCCAGCAGCACCGACAGGAGACAGACCCAGTACTTC.

The gene calls are TRBV7-3 and TRBJ2-5, with D possibly being TRBD2 (6 bases). With 5 bases removed from V and 2 bases from J, the gap between germline ends came to 12 bases. CDR1 and CDR2 (germline): SGHTA, FQGTGA. The CDR3 runs 14 residues. The CDR3 bases are TGTGCCAGCAGCGCCGTAGCGGAGCAAGAGACCCAGTACTTC. This gives the protein CASSAVAEQETQYF.

The genes are TRBV12-3 or TRBV12-4 and TRBJ2-1; weak D call: TRBD2 (7 bases). The CDR3 totals 16 residues. V was shortened by 0 bases and J by 8 bases, with 17 bases between the two germline ends. This chain's CDR3 is CASSLAMNTGRDEQFF. The DNA for the CDR3 is TGTGCCAGCAGTTTAGCGATGAATACAGGGAGGGATGAGCAGTTCTTC.

This clonotype appeared many times. The V and J genes are TRBV11-1 and TRBJ2-1, with a weak D call TRBD2 (5 bases). This CDR3 is 15 amino acids long. Germline V lookup: CDR1 SGHAT, CDR2 FQDESV (reference sequence). V was clipped by 5 bases and J by 0 bases, with 11 bases between them. The CDR3 reads CASSPEAVSYNEQFF. Here the CDR3 DNA reads TGTGCCAGCAGCCCCGAAGCGGTCTCCTACAATGAGCAGTTCTTC.

This clonotype was found a few times. This chain connects TRBV20-1 to TRBJ2-1, with D tentatively TRBD1 (6 bases). The CDR3 covers 13 residues. Trimming shortened V by 2 bases and J by 8 bases, and 13 bases separated the two germline ends. Germline-derived CDR1 and CDR2 are DFQATT and SNEGSKA (reference sequence). CDR3 DNA sequence: TGCAGTGCTAGACCACAGGGTAGGGATGAGCAGTTCTTC. As protein: CSARPQGRDEQFF.

In regard to this clonotype: A single base separates this from a much larger clone, so it may be a read error. CDR3 residues: CASSYGQYF. The CDR3 region has the DNA TGTGCCAGCAGTTACGGGCAGTACTTC. The V gene is TRBV6-2 or TRBV6-3, the J gene TRBJ2-4; D is uncertain. The V gene's germline CDR1 is MNHEY and CDR2 SVGEGT. V lost 2 bases, J lost 13 bases, and 3 bases lay in between. The CDR3 sequence is 9 residues long.

Regarding this clonotype: The junction departs from germline at one end; a sequencing error may be responsible. This chain links TRBV20-1 with TRBJ2-3; a weak D match, TRBD2 (6 bases). Germline CDR1 and CDR2: DFQATT and SNEGSKA (reference sequence). The CDR3 has 15 residues. The CDR3 DNA reads TGCAGCGCTACGCGGGGCAGGGTCGGGGCAGATACGCAGTATTTT. It encodes CSATRGRVGADTQYF.

This clonotype was found a few times. The chain carries TRBV28 and TRBJ2-7; TRBD1 matches 10 bases. V shed 8 bases and J 6 bases; nucleotides not matched to a gene: 7. The V gene's germline CDR1 is MDHEN and CDR2 SYDVKM. The CDR3 consists of 13 residues. The CDR3 is CASQTGQGGEQYF. The CDR3 nucleotides read TGTGCCAGCCAGACCGGACAGGGGGGCGAGCAGTACTTC.

The rearrangement uses TRBV20-1 and TRBJ2-3, with TRBD2 matching over 7 bases. Germline CDR1 DFQATT, CDR2 SNEGSKA (reference sequence). CDR3 length: 15 residues. The V and J ends lost 8 bases and 6 bases, in that order; junction bases with no gene match: 17. CDR3 amino acids: CSLGDYADPGDTQYF. For the CDR3, the DNA is TGCAGTTTGGGGGACTACGCTGACCCGGGGGATACGCAGTATTTT.

This clonotype came up a few times. This chain links TRBV29-1 with TRBJ2-5, with TRBD2 matching over 8 bases. The germline V gene encodes CDR1 SQVTM and CDR2 ANQGSEA. The J segment lost 11 bases and the V segment lost 4 bases, leaving 6 bases of the junction unmatched. This CDR3 region has 11 residues. CDR3 sequence (DNA): TGCAGCGTTGGGCGGGGGGTTGAGCAGTACTTC. It is translated as CSVGRGVEQYF.

This clonotype occurred a few times. The chain couples TRBV12-3 or TRBV12-4 to TRBJ2-1; tentatively, D is TRBD1 or TRBD2 (6 bases each). V lost 4 bases, J lost 0 bases, and 22 bases lay in between. CDR3 length equals 19 residues. This CDR3 reads CASSSSVAGGYRSYNEQFF. Written as DNA, the CDR3 is TGTGCCAGCAGTTCGTCTGTTGCCGGGGGCTACCGCTCCTACAATGAGCAGTTCTTC.

This clonotype came up a few times. The rearrangement links TRBV4-2 to TRBJ2-1, with TRBD2 matching 9 bases. This CDR3 region has 17 residues. In germline, CDR1 is LGHNA, CDR2 YNFKEQ. Germline trimming cut 5 bases from V and 4 bases from J; bases unmatched to any gene: 12. The CDR3 DNA is TGTGCCAGCAGCTCTCGTGGGGCGGGGGGGACTTACAATGAGCAGTTCTTC. Encoded protein: CASSSRGAGGTYNEQFF.

This clonotype was observed a few times. This chain uses TRBV7-9 with TRBJ1-2; TRBD1 agrees at 9 bases. With 3 bases clipped from V and 7 bases from J, the junction kept 6 bases outside the gene matches. Germline loops: CDR1 SEHNR, CDR2 FQNEAQ (reference sequence). This CDR3 is 14 amino acids long. CDR3 sequence reads: CASSLGQGAAGYTF. CDR3 sequence (DNA): TGTGCCAGCAGCTTGGGACAGGGCGCCGCTGGCTACACCTTC.

This clonotype was found once. The gene calls are TRBV27 and TRBJ1-2; 9 bases fit TRBD1. The CDR3 covers 14 residues. Trimming removed 6 bases from V and 9 bases from J; junction bases left unmatched: 11. Per the germline V gene, CDR1 is MNHEY and CDR2 is SMNVEV (reference sequence). The CDR3 sequence: CASRASSTGGSYTF. The CDR3 nucleotides read TGTGCCAGCAGAGCCTCCTCGACAGGGGGTAGCTACACCTTC.

The V call is TRBV7-2, the J call TRBJ2-3, with D perhaps matching TRBD2 (5 bases). The germline gives CDR1 SGHTA, CDR2 FQGNSA. V was pared by 2 bases and J by 5 bases, with 20 bases between. CDR3 length: 17 amino acids. The DNA of the CDR3 is TGTGCCAGCAGCTTAAGGTCTGCGGTACTAGACGGAGATACGCAGTATTTT. It codes for CASSLRSAVLDGDTQYF.

The chain has TRBV5-1 and TRBJ2-1; 12 bases match TRBD2. CDR1 SGHRS and CDR2 YFSETQ come from the germline V gene. The CDR3 length is 15 residues. With V trimmed by 4 bases and J by 10 bases, 9 bases remained unmatched. CDR3 protein: CASSERLAGAGEQFF. The CDR3 DNA sequence: TGCGCCAGCAGCGAAAGACTAGCGGGGGCTGGGGAGCAGTTCTTC.

The V and J genes are TRBV28 and TRBJ2-1; D might be TRBD1 or TRBD2, each matching 5 bases. CDR1 and CDR2 from the germline V gene are MDHEN and SYDVKM. CDR3 length: 16 residues. The germline V and J ends were trimmed by 8 bases and 2 bases, with 19 bases remaining between them. The CDR3 DNA reads as TGTGCCAGCCCACCCACCGGGCAGGGAGCCTACAATGAGCAGTTCTTC. Amino acids: CASPPTGQGAYNEQFF. The complete variable domain, with remaining parts taken from reference TRBV28 and TRBJ2-1, reads DVKVTQSSRYLVKRTGEKVFLECVQDMDHENMFWYRQDPGLGLRLIYFSYDVKMKEKGDIPEGYSVSREKKERFSLILESASTNQTSMYLCASPPTGQGAYNEQFFGPGTRLTVL.

The chain joins TRBV2 to TRBJ2-1; D unclear. Trimming left V 0 bases short and J 10 bases short, with 7 bases between. Germline V gene data show CDR1 as SNHLY and CDR2 as FYNNEI. There are 12 residues in the CDR3. The CDR3 DNA is TGTGCCAGCAGTGAAGCGTCCCACGAGCAGTTCTTC. Amino acid sequence: CASSEASHEQFF.

V usage is TRBV4-2 and J usage is TRBJ2-7; 9 nucleotides align to TRBD2. The junction had 6 bases not matched to a gene; V was cut back by 0 bases and J by 0 bases. The CDR3 runs to 17 residues. Germline V CDR1 and CDR2: LGHNA, YNFKEQ. CDR3 amino acids: CASSQDSTSGFSYEQYF. CDR3 sequence (DNA): TGTGCCAGCAGCCAAGACAGCACTAGCGGGTTCTCCTACGAGCAGTACTTC.

The chain joins TRBV6-2 or TRBV6-3 to TRBJ2-7; 8 bases agree with TRBD1. This CDR3 has 15 residues. Germline V gene lookup returns CDR1 MNHEY and CDR2 SVGEGT. The V segment lost 4 bases and the J segment 5 bases; nucleotides outside the gene matches: 10. The CDR3 spells CASSSETGEGHEQYF. The CDR3 nucleotides read TGTGCCAGCAGTTCCGAGACAGGGGAAGGGCACGAGCAGTACTTC.

This clonotype was observed once. V and J are TRBV7-2 and TRBJ2-5; TRBD2 is a possible D gene (6 bases). Germline V gene sequence: CDR1 SGHTA, CDR2 FQGNSA. V gave up 5 bases and J gave up 1 base, with 17 bases separating them. CDR3 size: 16 residues. CDR3: CASSPPRRAGQETQYF. CDR3 sequence (DNA): TGTGCCAGCAGCCCCCCCCGACGAGCGGGCCAAGAGACCCAGTACTTC.

Details on this clonotype: The junction and the germline gene differ at one end; a read error may be behind it. V gene TRBV20-1 combines with J gene TRBJ1-6; D perhaps matches TRBD1 (6 bases). Germline V gives CDR1 DFQATT, CDR2 SNEGSKA (reference sequence). The CDR3 runs 16 residues. CDR3 in DNA: TGCAGTGCTAAACCAAAGGACAGCCCCTATAATTCGCCCCTCCACTTT. Translating gives CSAKPKDSPYNSPLHF.

This clonotype appeared a few times. The V and J genes are TRBV12-3 or TRBV12-4 and TRBJ2-5; 9 bases are a match to TRBD2. V lost 7 bases, J lost 9 bases, and 15 bases stayed unmatched. The length of the CDR3 is 15 residues. CDR3 DNA sequence: TGTGCCAGCACCCTAAATAGCGGGAGCCCCAGGGCCCAGTACTTC. Protein product: CASTLNSGSPRAQYF.

The V call is TRBV30, the J call TRBJ2-3, with 8 positions matching TRBD2. The junction had 11 bases not matched to a gene; V was cut back by 4 bases and J by 5 bases. The CDR3 spans 15 residues. From germline, CDR1 is GTSNPN and CDR2 SVGIG (reference sequence). The CDR3 is CAWTRGGGPGDTQYF. The CDR3 DNA sequence: TGTGCCTGGACCCGGGGCGGGGGGCCAGGAGATACGCAGTATTTT.

V and J are TRBV7-2 and TRBJ2-1, with D maybe TRBD2 (5 bases). CDR1 SGHTA and CDR2 FQGNSA come from the germline V gene. There are 16 residues in the CDR3. Trimming pared 2 bases from V and 8 bases from J, leaving 19 bases between. The CDR3 spells CASSLSVVGLGDEQFF. The DNA for the CDR3 is TGTGCCAGCAGCTTATCTGTTGTAGGACTTGGCGATGAGCAGTTCTTC.

The CDR3 protein is CAIRTGWDEQFF. CDR3 sequence (DNA): TGTGCCATCAGGACAGGGTGGGATGAGCAGTTCTTC. The rearrangement uses TRBV10-3 and TRBJ2-1; TRBD1 agrees at 7 bases. Germline trimming cut 6 bases from V and 8 bases from J; bases unmatched to any gene: 4. The CDR3 loop spans 12 amino acids. The germline V gene encodes CDR1 ENHRY and CDR2 SYGVKD.

The CDR3 region has the DNA TGTGCCAGCAGTGACTCAGGGGAGCTGTTTTTT. This translates into CASSDSGELFF. The chain has TRBV6-4 and TRBJ2-2; D gene uncertain. Germline CDR1 reads MRHNA; CDR2 reads SNTAGT. Trimming took off 0 bases at V and 8 bases at J, with 1 base between the two ends. This CDR3 spans 11 amino acids.

J is TRBJ1-1 and V is TRBV3-1; TRBD1 is a possible D gene (6 bases). Trimming removed 4 bases from V and 7 bases from J, with 19 bases in between. CDR3 length: 15 residues. Germline assignment: CDR1 LGHDT and CDR2 YNNKEL (reference sequence). The CDR3 protein is CASSLDGTGLGEAFF. The CDR3, as DNA: TGTGCCAGCAGCCTAGACGGAACAGGGTTGGGTGAAGCTTTCTTT.